This TCR beta chain was captured by sequencing in a study of tumor and adjacent non-tumor tissue in lung cancer. Across the study: On average, productive TCRbeta reads reached about 4 million per sample. Study-wide results and limits: Tumor TCR diversity, when higher, was linked to shorter survival.

Details on this clonotype: What it binds is unknown. Mismatch with germline at one junction end may stem from a read error.

The library came from three nested PCR rounds adapted from ARM-PCR protocols. TCRdb reprocessed the multiplex PCR reads via MiXCR and lists one record per CDR3 protein. Among approximately 110,000 distinct CDR3 sequences listed, under 65% were seen once. The template was RNA from unsorted bulk tissue. More than 3 cm separated this lung sample from the edge of the tumor. Newly diagnosed lung cancer patients had thoracic surgery in China, August–late 2014, without prior chemotherapy. The germline V gene encodes CDR1 LGHNA and CDR2 YNFKEQ. The CDR3 length is 17 residues. Sequenced sample: distant non-tumor lung tissue. The source is a man in his 60s with non-small cell lung cancer. The rearrangement joins TRBV4-2 to TRBJ1-2; 7 bases match TRBD1. The CDR3 loop is CASGQASGTEVNCGYTF. The CDR3 region has the DNA TGTGCCAGCGGCCAAGCTTCCGGGACAGAAGTTAACTGTGGCTACACCTTC.